The sequence of this T cell receptor (beta chain) was determined in a study of blood T cell repertoires in COVID-19. Background on the study: PBMCs, B-cell-depleted T cells, or T cells provided the cDNA or gDNA that made up the material.

Using immunoSEQ multiplex PCR, the repertoire was profiled, and TCRdb retains in-frame clones only, with some absent. The sample records about 330,000 clones, approximately 86% being singletons. Patients at the Seattle site were enrolled during active infection and followed longitudinally. The ends were cut back, 4 bases at V and 3 bases at J, with 6 bases in the middle. CDR1 and CDR2 (germline): KGHSH, LQKENI. CDR3 size: 12 residues. Details on this clone: The same CDR3 also results from other DNA sequences found in this sample.

The TCR sequence derives from a man aged 25 to 40 with COVID-19, enrolled during active disease. The chain carries TRBV18 and TRBJ1-1; maybe TRBD1 (5 bases). The sequencing input was peripheral blood. The CDR3 reads CASSQGDTEAFF. The CDR3 DNA reads as TGTGCCAGCTCACAAGGGGACACTGAAGCTTTCTTT.